This T cell receptor (beta chain) was sequenced for a study of Ad26.COV2.S vaccination and SARS-CoV-2 variants. V was pared by 2 bases and J by 0 bases, with 8 bases of the junction left unmatched. Germline V gene lookup returns CDR1 SGHRS and CDR2 YFSETQ. CDR3 length equals 18 residues. TCRdb's copy holds only in-frame clones and misses some; the assay was immunoSEQ multiplex PCR. The table has about 350,000 clones, 88% seen once. Noted treatment: some 20 received Ad26.COV2.S at low or high dose, single or two shots; roughly 5 received placebo; per-sample allocation not given. The study sampled participants on day 63 after the first vaccine or placebo injection.

This sample comprised peripheral blood, obtained in a trial of Ad26.COV2.S vaccine versus placebo. The clonotype originates from a person aged 18-65 years who received the Ad26.COV2.S COVID-19 vaccine or a placebo. The V and J genes are TRBV5-1 and TRBJ2-7; 13 nucleotides line up with TRBD2. The CDR3 nucleotides are TGCGCCAGCAGCTTCCGGACTAGCGGGAGTGACAGCTCCTACGAGCAGTACTTC. This sequence encodes CASSFRTSGSDSSYEQYF.